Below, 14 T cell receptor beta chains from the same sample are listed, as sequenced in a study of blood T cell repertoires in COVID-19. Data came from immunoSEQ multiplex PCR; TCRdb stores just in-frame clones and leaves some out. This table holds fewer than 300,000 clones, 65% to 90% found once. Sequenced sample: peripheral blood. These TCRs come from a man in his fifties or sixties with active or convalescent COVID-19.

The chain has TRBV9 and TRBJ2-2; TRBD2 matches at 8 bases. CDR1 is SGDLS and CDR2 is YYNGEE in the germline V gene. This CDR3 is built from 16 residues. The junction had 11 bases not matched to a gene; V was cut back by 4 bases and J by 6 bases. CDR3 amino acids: CASSLLGTSFSGELFF. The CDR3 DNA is TGTGCCAGCAGCCTCCTCGGGACTAGTTTTTCCGGGGAGCTGTTTTTT.

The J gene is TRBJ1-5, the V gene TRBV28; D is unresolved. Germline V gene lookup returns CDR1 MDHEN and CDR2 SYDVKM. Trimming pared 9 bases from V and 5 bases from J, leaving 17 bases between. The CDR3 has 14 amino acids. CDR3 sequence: CASRTNEGYQPQHF. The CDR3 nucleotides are TGTGCCAGTCGGACCAATGAGGGCTATCAGCCCCAGCATTTT.

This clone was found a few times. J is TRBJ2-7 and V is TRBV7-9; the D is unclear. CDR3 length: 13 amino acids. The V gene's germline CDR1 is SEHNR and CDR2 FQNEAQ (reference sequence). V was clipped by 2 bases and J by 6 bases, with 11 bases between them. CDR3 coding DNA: TGTGCCAGCAGCTTATCACCGACGGGCGAGCAGTACTTC. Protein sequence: CASSLSPTGEQYF.

The CDR3 nucleotides read TGTGCCAGCAGCTTGGCGGGATTTATGAACACTGAAGCTTTCTTT. Translated, it gives CASSLAGFMNTEAFF. The V call is TRBV5-8, the J call TRBJ1-1; the D is unclear. Germline values: CDR1 SGHTS, CDR2 YDEGEE. V lost 0 bases and J lost 0, with 9 bases in between. The CDR3 loop spans 15 amino acids.

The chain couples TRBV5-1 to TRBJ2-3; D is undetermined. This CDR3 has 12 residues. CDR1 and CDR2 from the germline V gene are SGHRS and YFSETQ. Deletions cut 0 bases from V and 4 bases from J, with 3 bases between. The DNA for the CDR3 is TGCGCCAGCAGCTTGGTCTCAGATACGCAGTATTTT. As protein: CASSLVSDTQYF.

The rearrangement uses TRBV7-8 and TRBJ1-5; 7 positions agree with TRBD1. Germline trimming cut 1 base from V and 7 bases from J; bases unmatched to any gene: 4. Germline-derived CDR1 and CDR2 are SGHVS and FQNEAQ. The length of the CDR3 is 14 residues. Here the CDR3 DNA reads TGTGCCAGCAGCTTAGAGCTAGGGGGCCAGCCCCAGCATTTT. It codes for CASSLELGGQPQHF.

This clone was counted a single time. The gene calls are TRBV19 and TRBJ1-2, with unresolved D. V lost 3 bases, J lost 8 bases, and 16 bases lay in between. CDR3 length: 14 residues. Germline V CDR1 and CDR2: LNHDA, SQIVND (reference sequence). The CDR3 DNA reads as TGTGCCAGTAGTATGGGGAGAACCAGTTGGGGCTACACCTTC. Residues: CASSMGRTSWGYTF.

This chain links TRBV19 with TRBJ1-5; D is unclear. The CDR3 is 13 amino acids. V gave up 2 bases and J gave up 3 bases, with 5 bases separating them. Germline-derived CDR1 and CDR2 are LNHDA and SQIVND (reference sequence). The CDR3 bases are TGTGCCAGTAGTATACAGGTCAATCAGCCCCAGCATTTT. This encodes CASSIQVNQPQHF.

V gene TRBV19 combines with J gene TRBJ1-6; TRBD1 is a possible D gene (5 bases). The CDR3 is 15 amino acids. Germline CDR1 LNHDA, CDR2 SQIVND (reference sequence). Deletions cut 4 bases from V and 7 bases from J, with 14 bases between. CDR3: CASSTGYGGNSPLHF. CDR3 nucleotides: TGTGCCAGTAGTACGGGGTATGGGGGGAATTCACCCCTCCACTTT.

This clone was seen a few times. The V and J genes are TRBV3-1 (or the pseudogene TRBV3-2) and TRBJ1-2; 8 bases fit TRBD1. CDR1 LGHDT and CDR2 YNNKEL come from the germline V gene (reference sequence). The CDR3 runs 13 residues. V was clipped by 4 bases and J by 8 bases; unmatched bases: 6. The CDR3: CASSPGQARGYTF. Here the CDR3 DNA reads TGTGCCAGCAGCCCGGGACAGGCCAGGGGCTACACCTTC.

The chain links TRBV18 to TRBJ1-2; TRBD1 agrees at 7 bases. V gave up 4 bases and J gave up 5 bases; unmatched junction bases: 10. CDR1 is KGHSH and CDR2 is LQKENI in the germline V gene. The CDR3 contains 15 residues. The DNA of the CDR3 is TGTGCCAGCTCACACACGACAGGGTCGGATTATGGCTACACCTTC. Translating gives CASSHTTGSDYGYTF.

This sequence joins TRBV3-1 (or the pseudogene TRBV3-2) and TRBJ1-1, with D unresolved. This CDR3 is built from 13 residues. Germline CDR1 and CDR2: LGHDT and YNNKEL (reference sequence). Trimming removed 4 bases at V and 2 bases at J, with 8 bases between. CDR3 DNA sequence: TGTGCCAGCAGCCGGCGGGTAAACACTGAAGCTTTCTTT. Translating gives CASSRRVNTEAFF.

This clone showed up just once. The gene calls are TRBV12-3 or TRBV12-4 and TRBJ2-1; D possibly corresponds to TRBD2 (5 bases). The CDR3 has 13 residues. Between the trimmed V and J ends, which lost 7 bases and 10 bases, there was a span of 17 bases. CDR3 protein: CASTAVLASEQFF. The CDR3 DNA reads TGTGCCAGCACCGCAGTTCTAGCAAGCGAGCAGTTCTTC.

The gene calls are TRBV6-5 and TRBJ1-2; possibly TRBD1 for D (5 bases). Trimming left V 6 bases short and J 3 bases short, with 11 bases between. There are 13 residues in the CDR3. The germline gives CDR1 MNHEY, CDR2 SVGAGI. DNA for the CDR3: TGTGCCAGCAGAAGCAGGGCTTACTATGGCTACACCTTC. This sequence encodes CASRSRAYYGYTF.